This T cell receptor (beta chain) was profiled in a study of OX40 agonist ivuxolimab in advanced cancers. Generated by immunoSEQ multiplex PCR, the TCRdb table keeps only in-frame clones and is missing some. This table has around 76,000 clones, just under 80% appearing once. Looked up from germline, CDR1 is SGHNT and CDR2 is YENEEA. This CDR3 is 15 amino acids long. Trimming pared 1 base from V and 1 base from J, leaving 9 bases between. This chain links TRBV11-3 with TRBJ2-3; D is undetermined. Sequencing was performed on CD4+ or CD8+ T cells sorted from blood, taken in a trial of the OX40 agonist ivuxolimab. This receptor was identified in an adult with an advanced solid tumor such as melanoma, head and neck, liver or kidney cancer. The CDR3 DNA follows: TGTGCCAGCAGCTTAGGGGGAATCGGCACAGATACGCAGTATTTT. Its translation is CASSLGGIGTDTQYF.